What follows are 9 T cell receptor beta chains derived from one specimen sequenced in a study of OX40 agonist ivuxolimab in advanced cancers. TCRdb's copy holds only in-frame clones and misses some; the assay was immunoSEQ multiplex PCR. Of tens of thousands of clones in the sample, 65% to 85% were seen once. Material: CD4+ or CD8+ T cells sorted from blood, obtained in a trial of the OX40 agonist ivuxolimab. These receptors were collected from an adult with an advanced solid tumor such as melanoma, head and neck, liver or kidney cancer.

The chain links TRBV14 to TRBJ2-5; D might be TRBD1 (6 bases). Per germline, CDR1 SGHDN and CDR2 FVKESK. V was pared by 2 bases and J by 5 bases, with 15 bases between. This CDR3 has 15 amino acids. The CDR3 protein is CASSQLQGYLETQYF. The CDR3 DNA reads as TGTGCCAGCAGCCAACTACAGGGATATCTGGAGACCCAGTACTTC.

J is TRBJ2-1 and V is TRBV6-6, with D tentatively TRBD1 or TRBD2 (5 bases each). Germline lookup yields CDR1 MNHNY and CDR2 SVGAGI (reference sequence). The CDR3 totals 15 residues. Trimming took 6 bases from V and 9 from J, leaving 21 bases between them. CDR3 coding DNA: TGTGCCAGCAGGACCCCGGGGCGGACGGGAAGTGAGCAGTTCTTC. Its protein product is CASRTPGRTGSEQFF.

This chain joins TRBV6-6 and TRBJ2-5; 9 nucleotides match TRBD2. The end of the DNA aligns better with TRBJ2-7, so the J call may be wrong. Germline CDR1 reads MNHNY; CDR2 reads SVGAGI (reference sequence). The CDR3 runs to 14 residues. In DNA form, the CDR3 reads TGTGCCAGCAGTCCTAGCGGGAAGGGTTACGAGCAGTACTTC. It encodes CASSPSGKGYEQYF.

J is TRBJ1-5 and V is TRBV7-6, with D unclear. The CDR3 spans 13 residues. Trimming took 5 bases from V and 5 from J, leaving 10 bases between them. CDR1 is SGHVS and CDR2 is FNYEAQ in the germline V gene. The CDR3 DNA reads TGTGCCAGCAGCCTAACACATGATCAGCCCCAGCATTTT. This codes for CASSLTHDQPQHF.

This rearrangement joins TRBV5-4 to TRBJ1-3, with TRBD1 matching over 7 bases. The V segment lost 4 bases and the J segment 0 bases; nucleotides outside the gene matches: 7. CDR3 length: 16 residues. Germline CDR1 and CDR2: SGHNT and YYREEE (reference sequence). The CDR3 here is CASSGGTVRSGNTIYF. The CDR3 nucleotides are TGTGCCAGCAGCGGCGGGACAGTTCGCTCTGGAAACACCATATATTTT.

The chain recombines TRBV18 with TRBJ2-6; D gene unclear. The CDR3 sequence is 15 residues long. With 6 bases removed from V and 4 bases from J, the gap between germline ends came to 13 bases. CDR1 and CDR2 (germline): KGHSH, LQKENI. This chain's CDR3 is CASSPGPDGANVLTF. DNA of the CDR3: TGTGCCAGCTCGCCCGGCCCAGACGGGGCCAACGTCCTGACTTTC.

This clone has a single count. This chain joins TRBV4-1 and TRBJ1-2; 11 bases fit TRBD1. The trim removed 4 bases at V and 0 bases at J, leaving 1 base unmatched. Germline loops: CDR1 MGHRA, CDR2 YSYEKL. This CDR3 is 15 amino acids long. The CDR3 reads CASSPGQGANYGYTF. For the CDR3, the DNA is TGCGCCAGCAGCCCGGGACAGGGGGCTAACTATGGCTACACCTTC.

The rearrangement uses TRBV6-6 and TRBJ1-5; maybe TRBD1 (6 bases). Between the trimmed V and J ends, which lost 6 bases and 0 bases, there was a span of 15 bases. Germline V CDR1 and CDR2: MNHNY, SVGAGI (reference sequence). This CDR3 spans 16 amino acids. The CDR3 bases are TGTGCCAGCAGCCCAGGACAGACATATAGCAATCAGCCCCAGCATTTT. This gives the protein CASSPGQTYSNQPQHF.

J is TRBJ1-5 and V is TRBV7-3; D not certain. The CDR3 totals 14 residues. Trimming removed 2 bases from V and 0 bases from J, with 5 bases in between. In germline, CDR1 is SGHTA, CDR2 FQGTGA. CDR3 residues: CASSLARSNQPQHF. DNA of the CDR3: TGTGCCAGCAGCTTAGCCCGTAGCAATCAGCCCCAGCATTTT.